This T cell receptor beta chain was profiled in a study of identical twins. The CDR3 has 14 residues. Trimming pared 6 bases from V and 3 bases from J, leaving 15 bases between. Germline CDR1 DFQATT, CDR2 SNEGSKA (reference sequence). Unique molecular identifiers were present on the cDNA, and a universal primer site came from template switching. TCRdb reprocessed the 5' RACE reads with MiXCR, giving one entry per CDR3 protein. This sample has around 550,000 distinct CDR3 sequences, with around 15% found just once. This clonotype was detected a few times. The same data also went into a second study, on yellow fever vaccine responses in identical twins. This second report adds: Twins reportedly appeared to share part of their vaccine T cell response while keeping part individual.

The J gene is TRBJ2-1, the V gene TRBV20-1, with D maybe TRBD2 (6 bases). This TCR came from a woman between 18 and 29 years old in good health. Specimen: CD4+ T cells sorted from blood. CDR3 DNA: TGCAGTGCCGGGGTTGGGGGAGGCTACAATGAGCAGTTCTTC. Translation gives CSAGVGGGYNEQFF.